A single sample gave rise to the 20 T cell receptor beta chains below, sequenced in a study of T cell responses to AZD1222 COVID-19 vaccine. The protocol was immunoSEQ multiplex PCR, while the TCRdb copy is restricted to in-frame clones and leaves out a portion. The sample lists 75,000 to 95,000 clones; 75% to 95% were seen once. This specimen was peripheral blood, taken 28 days after the second AZD1222 dose. These receptors were taken from an adult who received the AZD1222 COVID-19 vaccine.

The rearrangement links TRBV27 to TRBJ1-2; tentatively, D is TRBD1 (5 bases). Germline V lookup: CDR1 MNHEY, CDR2 SMNVEV (reference sequence). The CDR3 runs 15 residues. The V end lost 6 bases, the J end lost 2 bases, and 16 bases lay between the germline ends. The CDR3 loop reads CASSPYIGTNYGYTF. The CDR3 nucleotides are TGTGCCAGCAGCCCTTACATCGGGACCAACTATGGCTACACCTTC.

V gene TRBV19 combines with J gene TRBJ2-5, with 7 bases lining up with TRBD2. Germline CDR1 is LNHDA and CDR2 is SQIVND (reference sequence). The length of the CDR3 is 16 residues. Unmatched junction bases numbered 5, after V lost 0 bases and J lost 1 base. CDR3: CASSIDLAVLQETQYF. For the CDR3, the DNA is TGTGCCAGTAGTATAGATCTAGCGGTGCTCCAAGAGACCCAGTACTTC.

This clone was seen only once. The chain has TRBV27 and TRBJ1-2; TRBD1 agrees at 7 bases. Germline-derived CDR1 and CDR2 are MNHEY and SMNVEV (reference sequence). V lost 4 bases and J lost 3; bases outside the gene matches: 5. The CDR3 sequence is 14 residues long. CDR3 DNA sequence: TGTGCCAGCAGTTCAGGGGGGTCGGACTATGGCTACACCTTC. Translated: CASSSGGSDYGYTF.

In this sample, this clone turned up once. This chain joins TRBV7-2 and TRBJ2-3, with unresolved D. This CDR3 spans 15 amino acids. Trimming took 3 bases from V and 5 from J, leaving 15 bases between them. In germline, CDR1 is SGHTA, CDR2 FQGNSA. The CDR3 DNA is TGTGCCAGCAGCTTTTTGGGCAGCCGAGGAGATACGCAGTATTTT. Its protein product is CASSFLGSRGDTQYF. Full variable domain (outside the CDR3, taken from reference TRBV7-2 and TRBJ2-3): GAGVSQSPSNKVTEKGKDVELRCDPISGHTALYWYRQSLGQGLEFLIYFQGNSAPDKSGLPSDRFSAERTGGSVSTLTIQRTQQEDSAVYLCASSFLGSRGDTQYFGPGTRLTVL.

The chain employs TRBV10-3 and TRBJ1-4; 7 bases fit TRBD1. The CDR3 loop spans 15 amino acids. The J segment lost 8 bases and the V segment lost 0 bases, leaving 6 bases of the junction unmatched. Germline V gene lookup returns CDR1 ENHRY and CDR2 SYGVKD. CDR3 nucleotides: TGTGCCATCAGTGAGTCGCTGACAGGGCGGGAAAAACTGTTTTTT. Translating gives CAISESLTGREKLFF.

CDR3 nucleotide sequence: TGTGCCAGCAGCTTGCCCCCGGGACGGGGCGGAGAGACCCAGTACTTC. This translates into CASSLPPGRGGETQYF. The chain joins TRBV5-6 to TRBJ2-5; D could derive from TRBD1 or TRBD2 (5 bases each). The CDR3 loop spans 16 amino acids. The germline CDR1 and CDR2 sequences are SGHDT and YYEEEE. Trimming pared 1 base from V and 4 bases from J, leaving 17 bases between.

V and J are TRBV11-3 and TRBJ2-1; 8 bases are a match to TRBD2. Germline V gives CDR1 SGHNT, CDR2 YENEEA. This CDR3 spans 14 amino acids. V trimming: 5 bases; J trimming: 8 bases; junction bases outside the gene matches: 8. The CDR3 loop reads CASSQGLVRDEQFF. The CDR3 bases are TGTGCCAGCAGCCAGGGACTAGTGCGTGATGAGCAGTTCTTC.

The chain combines TRBV4-2 with TRBJ2-1; TRBD1 might be the D (5 bases). Per germline, CDR1 LGHNA and CDR2 YNFKEQ. CDR3 size: 15 residues. Trimming shortened V by 4 bases and J by 4 bases, and 14 bases separated the two germline ends. CDR3 bases: TGTGCCAGCAGCCCCGCGGCAGGGTCTTACAATGAGCAGTTCTTC. It encodes CASSPAAGSYNEQFF.

As DNA, the CDR3 is TGTGCCAGTAGTTCGGACAGGTTCCACTCTGGAAACACCATATATTTT. Amino acid sequence: CASSSDRFHSGNTIYF. The V gene is TRBV19, the J gene TRBJ1-3; 7 nucleotides match TRBD1. The V segment lost 5 bases and the J segment 0 bases; nucleotides outside the gene matches: 7. The CDR3 consists of 16 residues. Germline loops: CDR1 LNHDA, CDR2 SQIVND (reference sequence).

The chain has TRBV7-9 and TRBJ1-2; D is unclear. Germline assignment: CDR1 SEHNR and CDR2 FQNEAQ (reference sequence). The germline V and J ends were trimmed by 1 base and 8 bases, with 8 bases remaining between them. CDR3 length: 12 amino acids. CDR3 DNA: TGTGCCAGCAGCTTAGATCGAGAAGGCTACACCTTC. Protein product: CASSLDREGYTF.

This chain links TRBV6-1 with TRBJ1-3; possibly TRBD1 for D (6 bases). Looked up from germline, CDR1 is MNHNS and CDR2 is SASEGT. This CDR3 spans 14 amino acids. V was clipped by 2 bases and J by 2 bases, with 7 bases between them. CDR3 sequence: CASSERGAGNTIYF. CDR3 in DNA: TGTGCCAGCAGTGAAAGGGGGGCTGGAAACACCATATATTTT.

This clone showed up just once. The chain joins TRBV7-6 to TRBJ2-1, with 16 bases matching TRBD2. Germline CDR1 and CDR2: SGHVS and FNYEAQ. The trim removed 5 bases at V and 13 bases at J, leaving 11 bases unmatched. This CDR3 region has 16 residues. CDR3 residues: CASSPGTSGRASTQFF. The CDR3 DNA reads as TGTGCCAGCAGCCCTGGGACTAGCGGGAGGGCATCGACACAGTTCTTC.

This sequence joins TRBV7-2 and TRBJ2-2; D possibly uses TRBD1 or TRBD2 (5 bases each). The V end lost 2 bases, the J end lost 1 base, and 8 bases lay between the germline ends. This CDR3 comprises 15 residues. CDR1 and CDR2 (germline): SGHTA, FQGNSA. CDR3 DNA: TGTGCCAGCAGCTTATGGGACGAGAACACCGGGGAGCTGTTTTTT. Translation gives CASSLWDENTGELFF. Full variable domain (rest looked up from reference TRBV7-2 and TRBJ2-2): GAGVSQSPSNKVTEKGKDVELRCDPISGHTALYWYRQSLGQGLEFLIYFQGNSAPDKSGLPSDRFSAERTGGSVSTLTIQRTQQEDSAVYLCASSLWDENTGELFFGEGSRLTVL.

The chain joins TRBV14 to TRBJ2-3; D is unclear. V lost 1 base, J lost 3 bases, and 5 bases lay in between. The CDR3 runs 13 residues. From germline, CDR1 is SGHDN and CDR2 FVKESK. The CDR3 here is CASSQGTTDTQYF. The CDR3 region has the DNA TGTGCCAGCAGCCAAGGAACAACAGATACGCAGTATTTT.

The chain links TRBV28 to TRBJ2-5, with 9 positions matching TRBD1. The CDR3 is 14 residues long. Germline V lookup: CDR1 MDHEN, CDR2 SYDVKM. The V segment lost 6 bases and the J segment 4 bases; nucleotides outside the gene matches: 6. The CDR3 coding sequence is TGTGCCAGCAGCCCACAGGGGGCGGGAGAGACCCAGTACTTC. Translated, it gives CASSPQGAGETQYF.

The J gene is TRBJ2-6, the V gene TRBV2; tentative D call: TRBD1 (5 bases). Germline V gives CDR1 SNHLY, CDR2 FYNNEI. The CDR3 length is 15 residues. Trimming stripped 7 bases from V and 0 bases from J, with 10 bases between. The CDR3: CASKQASSGANVLTF. CDR3 nucleotide sequence: TGTGCCAGCAAACAGGCGTCCTCTGGGGCCAACGTCCTGACTTTC.

This sequence joins TRBV12-3 or TRBV12-4 and TRBJ2-1; tentatively, D is TRBD1 or TRBD2 (5 bases each). The CDR3 loop spans 13 amino acids. V lost 6 bases to trimming and J lost 12 bases, with 18 bases between them. CDR3 in DNA: TGTGCCAGCAGAACTCGACTCACAGGAGGGCAGTTCTTC. Protein: CASRTRLTGGQFF.

The V call is TRBV7-9, the J call TRBJ2-5, with 8 positions matching TRBD1. There are 13 residues in the CDR3. V lost 7 bases, J lost 5 bases, and 6 bases stayed unmatched. Germline CDR1 reads SEHNR; CDR2 reads FQNEAQ (reference sequence). The chain's CDR3 is CASNQDRGETQYF. DNA of the CDR3: TGTGCCAGCAACCAAGACAGGGGCGAGACCCAGTACTTC. The complete variable domain, with remaining parts taken from reference TRBV7-9 and TRBJ2-5, reads DTGVSQNPRHKITKRGQNVTFRCDPISEHNRLYWYRQTLGQGPEFLTYFQNEAQLEKSRLLSDRFSAERPKGSFSTLEIQRTEQGDSAMYLCASNQDRGETQYFGPGTRLLVL.

V usage is TRBV7-9 and J usage is TRBJ2-1; D gene unclear. Trimming shortened V by 0 bases and J by 0 bases, and 6 bases separated the two germline ends. This CDR3 has 15 residues. The germline CDR1 and CDR2 sequences are SEHNR and FQNEAQ (reference sequence). The CDR3 DNA is TGTGCCAGCAGCTTAGCCGGTAGCTCCTACAATGAGCAGTTCTTC. Its protein product is CASSLAGSSYNEQFF.

The chain recombines TRBV7-9 with TRBJ2-2, with 7 positions matching TRBD2. J gave up 7 bases and V 8 bases, and 10 bases lay outside the gene matches. Germline values: CDR1 SEHNR, CDR2 FQNEAQ (reference sequence). The CDR3 sequence is 14 residues long. CDR3 bases: TGTGCCAGCGGTAGAGGACTAGGGGTCGGGGAGCTGTTTTTT. Translation: CASGRGLGVGELFF. Full variable domain (remainder filled in from reference TRBV7-9 and TRBJ2-2): DTGVSQNPRHKITKRGQNVTFRCDPISEHNRLYWYRQTLGQGPEFLTYFQNEAQLEKSRLLSDRFSAERPKGSFSTLEIQRTEQGDSAMYLCASGRGLGVGELFFGEGSRLTVL.